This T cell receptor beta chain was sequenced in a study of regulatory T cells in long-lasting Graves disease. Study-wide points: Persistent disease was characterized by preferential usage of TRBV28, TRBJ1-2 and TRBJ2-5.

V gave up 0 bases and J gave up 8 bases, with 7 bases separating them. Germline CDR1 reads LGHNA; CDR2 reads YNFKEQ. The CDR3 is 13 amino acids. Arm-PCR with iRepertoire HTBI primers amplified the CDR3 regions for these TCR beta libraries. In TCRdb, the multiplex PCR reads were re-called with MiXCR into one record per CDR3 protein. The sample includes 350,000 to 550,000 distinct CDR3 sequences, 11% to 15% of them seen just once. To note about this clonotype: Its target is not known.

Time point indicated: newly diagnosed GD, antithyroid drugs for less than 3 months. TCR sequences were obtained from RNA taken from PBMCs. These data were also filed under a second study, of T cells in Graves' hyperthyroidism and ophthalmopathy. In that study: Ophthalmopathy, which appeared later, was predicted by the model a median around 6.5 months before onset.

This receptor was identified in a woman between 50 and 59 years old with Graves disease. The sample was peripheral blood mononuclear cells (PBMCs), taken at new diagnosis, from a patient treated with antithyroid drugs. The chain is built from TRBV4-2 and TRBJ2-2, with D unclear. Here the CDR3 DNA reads TGTGCCAGCAGCCAAGAACAGCGAGGGGAGCTGTTTTTT. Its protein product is CASSQEQRGELFF.